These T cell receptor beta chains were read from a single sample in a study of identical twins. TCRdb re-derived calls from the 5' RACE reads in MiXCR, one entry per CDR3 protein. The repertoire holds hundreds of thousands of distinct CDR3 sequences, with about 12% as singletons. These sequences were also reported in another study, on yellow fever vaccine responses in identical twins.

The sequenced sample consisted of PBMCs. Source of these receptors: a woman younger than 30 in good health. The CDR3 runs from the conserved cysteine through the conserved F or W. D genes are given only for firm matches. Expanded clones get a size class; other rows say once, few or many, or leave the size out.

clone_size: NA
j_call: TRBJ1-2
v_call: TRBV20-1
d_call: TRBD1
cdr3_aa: CSATTGTGYGYTF
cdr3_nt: TGCAGTGCTACAACCGGGACAGGGTATGGCTACACCTTC

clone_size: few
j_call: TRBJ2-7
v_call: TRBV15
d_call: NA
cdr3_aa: CATSTERQATYEQYF
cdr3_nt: TGTGCCACCAGCACAGAAAGGCAGGCTACCTACGAGCAGTACTTC

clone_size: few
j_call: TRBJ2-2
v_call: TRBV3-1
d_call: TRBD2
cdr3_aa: CASNQMSGGSKYTGELFF
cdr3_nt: TGTGCCAGCAACCAGATGAGCGGGGGAAGCAAGTACACCGGGGAGCTGTTTTTT

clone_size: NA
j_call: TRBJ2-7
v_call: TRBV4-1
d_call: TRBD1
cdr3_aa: CASSQLDRSDEQYF
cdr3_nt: TGCGCCAGCAGCCAACTGGACAGGTCGGACGAGCAGTACTTC

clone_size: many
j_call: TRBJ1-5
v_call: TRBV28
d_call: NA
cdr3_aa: CASSLQGIPQPQHF
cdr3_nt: TGTGCCAGCAGTTTACAAGGGATCCCTCAGCCCCAGCATTTT

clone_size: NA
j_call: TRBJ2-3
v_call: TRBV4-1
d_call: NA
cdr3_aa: CASSPVVRDETDTQYF
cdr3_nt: TGCGCCAGCAGCCCCGTGGTCAGGGACGAGACAGATACGCAGTATTTT

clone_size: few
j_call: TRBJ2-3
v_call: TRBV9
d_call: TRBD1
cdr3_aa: CATAGTATDTQYF
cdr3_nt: TGTGCCACCGCAGGGACAGCCACAGATACGCAGTATTTT

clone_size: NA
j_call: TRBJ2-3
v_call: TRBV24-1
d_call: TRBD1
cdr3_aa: CATSDFGTVYF
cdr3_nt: TGTGCCACCAGTGATTTTGGGACAGTCTATTTT

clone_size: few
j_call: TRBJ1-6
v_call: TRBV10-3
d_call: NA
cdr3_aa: CAISQDGMGYNSPLHF
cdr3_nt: TGTGCCATCAGTCAGGACGGAATGGGGTATAATTCACCCCTCCACTTT

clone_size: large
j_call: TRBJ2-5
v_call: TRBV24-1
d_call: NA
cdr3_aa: CATSSVLTQQETQYF
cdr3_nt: TGTGCCACCAGTTCCGTACTAACCCAACAAGAGACCCAGTACTTC

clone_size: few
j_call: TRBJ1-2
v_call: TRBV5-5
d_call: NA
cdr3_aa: CASSLYTGFKGYTF
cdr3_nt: TGTGCCAGCAGCTTGTATACAGGGTTTAAAGGCTACACCTTC

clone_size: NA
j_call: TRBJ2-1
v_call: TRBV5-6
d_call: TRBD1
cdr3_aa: CASSLQGAKYNEQFF
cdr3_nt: TGTGCCAGCAGCTTACAGGGGGCTAAATACAATGAGCAGTTCTTC

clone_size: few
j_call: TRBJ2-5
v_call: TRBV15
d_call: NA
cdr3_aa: CATSRDWRGETQYF
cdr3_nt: TGTGCCACCAGCAGAGATTGGAGAGGCGAGACCCAGTACTTC

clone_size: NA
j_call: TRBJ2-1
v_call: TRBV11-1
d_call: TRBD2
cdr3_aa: CASSPNLAGALTPDNNEQFF
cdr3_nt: TGTGCCAGCAGCCCAAACCTAGCGGGGGCTTTGACTCCGGATAACAATGAGCAGTTCTTC

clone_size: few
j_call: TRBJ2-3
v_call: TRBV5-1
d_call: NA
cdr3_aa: CASSSSSRTRDTQYF
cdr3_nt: TGCGCCAGCAGCTCTTCGTCACGTACGAGAGATACGCAGTATTTT

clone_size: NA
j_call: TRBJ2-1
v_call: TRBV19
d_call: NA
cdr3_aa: CATSGHRENEQFF
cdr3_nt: TGTGCCACCTCGGGACACCGAGAAAATGAGCAGTTCTTC

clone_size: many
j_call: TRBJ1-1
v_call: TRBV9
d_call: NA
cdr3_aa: CASSVELNTEAFF
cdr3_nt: TGTGCCAGCAGCGTAGAGTTGAACACTGAAGCTTTCTTT

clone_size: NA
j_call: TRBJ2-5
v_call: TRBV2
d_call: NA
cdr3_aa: CASNQWVALQETQYF
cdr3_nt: TGTGCCAGCAACCAATGGGTCGCCCTCCAAGAGACCCAGTACTTC

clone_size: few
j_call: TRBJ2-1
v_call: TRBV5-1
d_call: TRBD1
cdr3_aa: CASSLGDPGTGYGAEQFF
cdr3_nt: TGCGCCAGCAGCTTGGGAGACCCCGGGACAGGGTATGGCGCTGAGCAGTTCTTC

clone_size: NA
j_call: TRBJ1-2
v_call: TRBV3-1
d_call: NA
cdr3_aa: CASSQSGVYGYTF
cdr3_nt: TGTGCCAGCAGCCAATCAGGAGTCTATGGCTACACCTTC

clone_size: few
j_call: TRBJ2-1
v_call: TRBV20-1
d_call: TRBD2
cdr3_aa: CSALGLAGYSEQFF
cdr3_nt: TGCAGTGCCCTTGGTCTAGCGGGATATAGTGAGCAGTTCTTC

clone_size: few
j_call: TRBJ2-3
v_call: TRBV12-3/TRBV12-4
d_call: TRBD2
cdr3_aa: CASSSSGVSTDTQYF
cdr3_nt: TGTGCCAGCAGTTCCAGCGGGGTGAGCACAGATACGCAGTATTTT

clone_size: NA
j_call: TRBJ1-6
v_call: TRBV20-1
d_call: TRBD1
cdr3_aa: CSAGQGAPLHF
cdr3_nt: TGCAGTGCGGGCCAGGGGGCACCCCTCCACTTT

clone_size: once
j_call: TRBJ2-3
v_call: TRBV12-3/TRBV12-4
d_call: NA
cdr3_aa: CASSLGALITRASTDTQYF
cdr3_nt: TGTGCCAGCAGTTTGGGGGCCCTGATCACACGGGCTAGCACAGATACGCAGTATTTT

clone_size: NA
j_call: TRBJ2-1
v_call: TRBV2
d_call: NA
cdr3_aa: CASSEGRPAGNEQFF
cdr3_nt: TGTGCCAGCAGTGAAGGGCGGCCCGCGGGGAATGAGCAGTTCTTC

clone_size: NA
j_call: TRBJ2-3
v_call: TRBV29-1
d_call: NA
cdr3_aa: CSVEGGMSTDTQYF
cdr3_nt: TGCAGCGTTGAAGGCGGGATGAGCACAGATACGCAGTATTTT

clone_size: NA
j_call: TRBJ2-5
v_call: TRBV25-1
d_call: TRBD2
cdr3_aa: CASSEYTSGSQETQYF
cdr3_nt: TGTGCCAGCAGTGAATATACTAGCGGGAGTCAAGAGACCCAGTACTTC

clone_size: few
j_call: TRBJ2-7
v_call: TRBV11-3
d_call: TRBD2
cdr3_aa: CASSPTSSGSPDYEQYF
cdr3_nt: TGTGCCAGCAGCCCCACGTCTAGCGGGAGCCCCGACTACGAGCAGTACTTC